The entry below gives a single T cell receptor (beta chain) sequence along with its context. The target antigen is unknown. The sequenced fragment ends 3 residues before the CDR3 boundary, so the rest is inferred from the germline J gene. Produced via immunoSEQ multiplex PCR; TCRdb's table is partial and in-frame only. Recorded for this sample: more than 30,000 clones. The V and J ends lost 3 bases and 3 bases, in that order; junction bases with no gene match: 3. The length of the CDR3 is 14 residues. Germline values: CDR1 DFQATT, CDR2 SNEGSKA (reference sequence). HPV was found by MY09/MY11 PCR and dot-blot genotyping. The sample is drawn from a study of T cells in women clearing cervical HPV infection. For the study at large: Case blood was drawn when the lesion was first found; control blood after infection became undetectable.

Whole-study results and caveats: TRBV6-7 relative abundance averaged roughly 0.099% in cases and under 0.2% in controls.

The sequenced sample was blood buffy coat. The receptor comes from a woman aged 18-70 years with a cervical HPV16 infection that either progressed to CIN3+ or cleared (not recorded which). This chain uses TRBV20-1 with TRBJ2-3, with 10 bases matching TRBD2. CDR3 loop: CSASSSGSTDTQYF. The sequenced part of the CDR3 DNA is TGCAGTGCTAGTTCTAGCGGGAGTACAGATACG.